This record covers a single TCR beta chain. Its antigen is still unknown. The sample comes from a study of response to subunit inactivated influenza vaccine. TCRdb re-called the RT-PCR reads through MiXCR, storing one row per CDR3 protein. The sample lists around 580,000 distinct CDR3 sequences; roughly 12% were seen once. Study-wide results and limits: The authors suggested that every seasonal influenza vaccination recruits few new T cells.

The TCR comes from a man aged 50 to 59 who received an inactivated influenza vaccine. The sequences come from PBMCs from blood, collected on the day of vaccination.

CDR3 nucleotide sequence: TGTGCCAGCAGCCGAGGGGGCCTATCCTACAATGAGCAGTTCTTC. Encoded protein: CASSRGGLSYNEQFF. The rearrangement joins TRBV9 to TRBJ2-1; TRBD1 matches 7 bases. Germline V gene data show CDR1 as SGDLS and CDR2 as YYNGEE. V was pared by 4 bases and J by 1 base, with 5 bases of the junction left unmatched. This CDR3 has 15 amino acids. Together with reference TRBV9 and TRBJ2-1, the CDR3 gives the full variable domain: DSGVTQTPKHLITATGQRVTLRCSPRSGDLSVYWYQQSLDQGLQFLIQYYNGEERAKGNILERFSAQQFPDLHSELNLSSLELGDSALYFCASSRGGLSYNEQFFGPGTRLTVL.